The 24 T cell receptor beta chains in this list originate from one sample, sequenced in a study of cytomegalovirus exposure and HLA in healthy donors. The table came from immunoSEQ multiplex PCR; TCRdb's copy has only in-frame clones and leaves some out. The sample gives 150,000 to 200,000 clones, 87% of which show up once; roughly 1.5% is in the top ten. The sequencing input was PBMCs. Receptors originate from a woman aged 30 to 39 in good health and CMV-seronegative.

This clone was recorded many times. The rearrangement joins TRBV6-5 to TRBJ1-2, with a tentative D call TRBD1 (5 bases). With 5 bases removed from V and 8 bases from J, the gap between germline ends came to 18 bases. The V gene's germline CDR1 is MNHEY and CDR2 SVGAGI. This CDR3 has 14 amino acids. The CDR3 here is CASSRGDLLRGYTF. In DNA, the CDR3 is TGTGCCAGCAGTCGCGGGGACCTTTTGCGGGGCTACACCTTC.

This sequence joins TRBV4-1 and TRBJ2-5; the D gene is possibly TRBD2 (6 bases). This CDR3 has 15 residues. Germline-derived CDR1 and CDR2 are MGHRA and YSYEKL. V was shortened by 3 bases and J by 2 bases, with 13 bases between the two germline ends. The CDR3 loop is CASSHYGGEQETQYF. In nucleotides, the CDR3 is TGCGCCAGCAGCCATTACGGGGGAGAACAAGAGACCCAGTACTTC.

V and J are TRBV5-1 and TRBJ1-1, with 9 bases fitting TRBD1. The CDR3 has 15 residues. Trimming took 3 bases from V and 0 from J; bases not matched to a gene: 3. Per germline, CDR1 SGHRS and CDR2 YFSETQ. The CDR3 DNA is TGCGCCAGCAGCTCGGGGACAGGGTTGAACACTGAAGCTTTCTTT. The encoded protein is CASSSGTGLNTEAFF.

The chain uses TRBV10-2 and TRBJ1-6, with TRBD1 identical over 10 bases. The ends lost 6 bases at V and 10 bases at J; junction bases unmatched: 9. The CDR3 is made up of 15 amino acids. Per germline, CDR1 WSHSY and CDR2 SAAADI. CDR3 bases: TGCGCCAGCAGGATTCGACAGGGGGCCATCTCACCCCTCCACTTT. Residues: CASRIRQGAISPLHF.

The V gene is TRBV6-5, the J gene TRBJ1-4; D gene uncertain. This CDR3 is 14 amino acids long. Germline values: CDR1 MNHEY, CDR2 SVGAGI. V was cut by 5 bases and J by 3 bases, with 10 bases left in between. In DNA, the CDR3 is TGTGCCAGCAGTCCCACAGCGGCTAATGAAAAACTGTTTTTT. Its protein product is CASSPTAANEKLFF.

Concerning this clone itself: Other DNA sequences within the sample encode an identical CDR3. The rearrangement joins TRBV6-1 to TRBJ2-7; the D gene is possibly TRBD2 (6 bases). V dropped 3 bases and J dropped 0 bases, with 12 bases sitting between them. CDR1 and CDR2 from the germline V gene are MNHNS and SASEGT. This CDR3 has 15 amino acids. The CDR3 loop reads CASSELAGSSYEQYF. The CDR3 coding sequence is TGTGCCAGCAGTGAGTTGGCGGGGAGCTCCTACGAGCAGTACTTC.

This clone has a handful of counts. For the CDR3, the DNA is TGTGCCAGCAGTGCAGGCTCTGGAAACACCATATATTTT. This encodes CASSAGSGNTIYF. The chain recombines TRBV2 with TRBJ1-3, with D unresolved. V shed 4 bases and J shed 0 bases, with 4 bases lying between them. This CDR3 contains 13 residues. The germline V gene has CDR1 SNHLY and CDR2 FYNNEI.

The sample holds one count of this clone. The chain links TRBV7-8 to TRBJ1-2; D is unresolved. The CDR3 extends over 16 amino acids. V was cut by 5 bases and J by 5 bases, with 21 bases left in between. The germline CDR1 and CDR2 sequences are SGHVS and FQNEAQ. The DNA for the CDR3 is TGTGCCAGCAGCGACCGACGGCGGGGAATAGTGTATGGCTACACCTTC. Amino acid sequence: CASSDRRRGIVYGYTF.

The rearrangement uses TRBV15 and TRBJ2-5; 8 positions agree with TRBD2. In germline, CDR1 is LNHNV, CDR2 YYDKDF (reference sequence). V lost 0 bases to trimming and J lost 7 bases; unmatched junction nucleotides: 4. This CDR3 is 14 amino acids long. The CDR3: CATSRDSAGGTQYF. The CDR3 region has the DNA TGTGCCACCAGCAGAGATTCGGCGGGGGGGACCCAGTACTTC. Variable domain in full (rest from reference TRBV15 and TRBJ2-5): DAMVIQNPRYQVTQFGKPVTLSCSQTLNHNVMYWYQQKSSQAPKLLFHYYDKDFNNEADTPDNFQSRRPNTSFCFLDIRSPGLGDTAMYLCATSRDSAGGTQYFGPGTRLLVL.

The chain combines TRBV2 with TRBJ2-4, with D tentatively TRBD1 (6 bases). CDR3 length: 15 residues. Germline values: CDR1 SNHLY, CDR2 FYNNEI. Trimming removed 10 bases from V and 0 bases from J, with 16 bases in between. The CDR3 region has the DNA TGTGCCACCATACAACAGGGTGAAGCCAAAAACATTCAGTACTTC. Its protein is CATIQQGEAKNIQYF.

The chain has TRBV5-8 and TRBJ1-2; TRBD1 agrees at 12 bases. CDR1 and CDR2 (germline): SGHTS, YDEGEE. J lost 7 bases, V lost 4 bases, and 2 bases had no gene match. This CDR3 has 13 amino acids. CDR3 in amino acids: CASSGDRGLGYTF. The CDR3 region has the DNA TGTGCCAGCAGCGGGGACAGGGGGCTTGGCTACACCTTC.

The J gene is TRBJ1-5, the V gene TRBV6-5; 7 bases fit TRBD1. The junction had 2 bases not matched to a gene; V was cut back by 6 bases and J by 0 bases. Germline values: CDR1 MNHEY, CDR2 SVGAGI. The length of the CDR3 is 14 residues. The CDR3 DNA sequence: TGTGCCAGCAGAGGGACAGATAGCAATCAGCCCCAGCATTTT. Its protein is CASRGTDSNQPQHF.

The chain is built from TRBV18 and TRBJ1-5; no definite D call. The CDR3 length is 13 residues. V lost 8 bases and J 0 bases, leaving 8 bases between the germline ends. Germline V CDR1 and CDR2: KGHSH, LQKENI. CDR3 nucleotides: TGTGCCAGCACAGACGCTAGCAATCAGCCCCAGCATTTT. Protein: CASTDASNQPQHF.

This chain connects TRBV4-1 to TRBJ2-1; a weak D match, TRBD1 (5 bases). In germline, CDR1 is MGHRA, CDR2 YSYEKL. The CDR3 extends over 11 amino acids. Trimming removed 6 bases from V and 10 bases from J, with 10 bases in between. Written as DNA, the CDR3 is TGCGCCAGCAGGGGGCCACGAGAGCAGTTCTTC. Translating gives CASRGPREQFF.

The V call is TRBV10-2, the J call TRBJ1-1; D uncertain. From germline, CDR1 is WSHSY and CDR2 SAAADI. The CDR3 consists of 13 residues. V was pared by 6 bases and J by 5 bases, with 13 bases between. The CDR3 loop reads CASSLPGGTEAFF. The CDR3 nucleotides are TGCGCCAGCAGCCTACCCGGCGGAACTGAAGCTTTCTTT.

V and J are TRBV11-2 and TRBJ2-3; the D is unclear. CDR3 length: 14 amino acids. Germline values: CDR1 SGHAT, CDR2 FQNNGV. Trimming pared 0 bases from V and 0 bases from J, leaving 4 bases between. The CDR3 here is CASSLDLSTDTQYF. The CDR3 nucleotides read TGTGCCAGCAGCTTAGATCTGAGCACAGATACGCAGTATTTT.

The chain has TRBV27 and TRBJ2-7, with D possibly TRBD1 on 6 matching bases. The CDR3 spans 13 residues. The V gene's germline CDR1 is MNHEY and CDR2 SMNVEV (reference sequence). Trimming removed 6 bases at V and 6 bases at J, with 15 bases between. The CDR3 sequence: CASSKIQGSEQYF. CDR3 DNA sequence: TGTGCCAGCAGCAAAATACAGGGATCCGAGCAGTACTTC.

The chain links TRBV11-2 to TRBJ2-7, with 10 bases matching TRBD1. Germline CDR1 reads SGHAT; CDR2 reads FQNNGV. The CDR3 extends over 14 amino acids. The V segment lost 5 bases and the J segment 3 bases; nucleotides outside the gene matches: 4. CDR3 region: CASSPGQGLYEQYF. The CDR3 DNA reads TGTGCCAGCAGCCCGGGACAGGGGCTCTACGAGCAGTACTTC. The entire variable domain, with the rest obtained from reference TRBV11-2 and TRBJ2-7, is as follows: EAGVAQSPRYKIIEKRQSVAFWCNPISGHATLYWYQQILGQGPKLLIQFQNNGVVDDSQLPKDRFSAERLKGVDSTLKIQPAKLEDSAVYLCASSPGQGLYEQYFGPGTRLTVT.

The rearrangement links TRBV13 to TRBJ1-6; TRBD1 matches 7 bases. V lost 2 bases and J lost 0; bases outside the gene matches: 4. The CDR3 sequence is 17 residues long. Germline V gene data show CDR1 as PRHDT and CDR2 as FYEKMQ (reference sequence). The CDR3 loop is CASSLLDRSSYNSPLHF. In DNA, the CDR3 is TGTGCCAGCAGCTTACTGGACAGGAGCTCCTATAATTCACCCCTCCACTTT.

This clone showed up just once. The J gene is TRBJ1-1, the V gene TRBV4-2, with TRBD1 matching 11 bases. This CDR3 spans 15 amino acids. Germline assignment: CDR1 LGHNA and CDR2 YNFKEQ. The V and J ends lost 2 bases and 6 bases, in that order; junction bases with no gene match: 5. The CDR3 DNA sequence: TGTGCCAGCAGCCAACCCGGGACAGGGGGAGCTGAAGCTTTCTTT. It specifies CASSQPGTGGAEAFF.

The chain recombines TRBV6-5 with TRBJ1-3; no firm D call. CDR3 length: 13 amino acids. Per germline, CDR1 MNHEY and CDR2 SVGAGI. V was pared by 0 bases and J by 4 bases, with 4 bases between. CDR3 loop: CASSYSRGNTIYF. The CDR3 DNA reads as TGTGCCAGCAGTTACTCGAGAGGAAACACCATATATTTT.

The chain couples TRBV2 to TRBJ1-3; possibly TRBD1 for D (6 bases). From germline, CDR1 is SNHLY and CDR2 FYNNEI. The CDR3 totals 13 residues. The V end was cut by 3 bases, the J end by 6 bases, with 9 bases between. The CDR3 sequence is CASSDGQLNTIYF. The CDR3 coding sequence is TGTGCCAGCAGTGACGGACAGTTAAACACCATATATTTT.

Written as DNA, the CDR3 is TGTGCCAGCAGTACCCTAGGATCCGGGGAGCTGTTTTTT. Its translation: CASSTLGSGELFF. This chain joins TRBV2 and TRBJ2-2, with unresolved D. The CDR3 spans 13 residues. The V end was cut by 5 bases, the J end by 6 bases, with 10 bases between. Germline loops: CDR1 SNHLY, CDR2 FYNNEI.

The rearrangement uses TRBV29-1 and TRBJ2-2; TRBD1 agrees at 7 bases. V lost 3 bases and J lost 2; bases outside the gene matches: 3. This CDR3 is 14 amino acids long. In germline, CDR1 is SQVTM, CDR2 ANQGSEA. The CDR3 is CSVEDRSNTGELFF. The CDR3 DNA reads TGCAGCGTTGAGGACAGGAGTAACACCGGGGAGCTGTTTTTT.